The sequence of this TCR beta chain was determined in a study of OX40 agonist ivuxolimab in advanced cancers. The repertoire was sequenced with immunoSEQ multiplex PCR; TCRdb's copy has only in-frame clones and lacks some. The sample consists of about 51,000 clones, 84% of them appearing once. Of note for this clone: One end of the junction is discordant with germline, which a read error may explain.

Looked up from germline, CDR1 is LNHDA and CDR2 is SQIVND (reference sequence). The CDR3 is 13 residues long. The receptor comes from an adult with an advanced solid tumor such as melanoma, head and neck, liver or kidney cancer. The sequencing used CD4+ or CD8+ T cells sorted from blood, collected in a trial of the OX40 agonist ivuxolimab. The J gene is TRBJ2-7, the V gene TRBV19; D remains ambiguous. CDR3 sequence reads: CASSTTLSHEQYF. CDR3 nucleotide sequence: TGTGCCAGTAGTACTACTCTCTCCCACGAGCAGTACTTC.